This T cell receptor (beta chain) was recorded in a study of identical twins. TCRdb reprocessed the 5' RACE reads with MiXCR, giving one entry per CDR3 protein. The sample has around 530,000 distinct CDR3 sequences, 13% to 15% seen once. This clonotype was recorded at least ten times. Its antigen is not identified. A junction end diverges from the germline sequence, so it may reflect a read error. The study, taken as a whole, reports: When twins shared out-of-frame alpha sequences, those sequences had excess low generation probability. Models underestimated how often monozygotic twins shared out-of-frame TCR alpha. Reduced insertions were recorded for abundant cord blood beta clonotypes, with no such pattern in memory repertoires.

The CDR3 runs to 11 residues. Germline V gene data show CDR1 as WSHSY and CDR2 as SAAADI. Donors were all healthy Caucasians. These data are also associated with another study on yellow fever vaccine responses in identical twins.

The sequence derives from a woman younger than 35 in good health. Sequencing used CD4+ T cells sorted from blood. The rearrangement links TRBV10-2 to TRBJ2-2; D not resolved. CDR3 coding DNA: TGTGCCAGCAGTACCACCGGGGAGCTGTTTTTT. It translates to CASSTTGELFF.